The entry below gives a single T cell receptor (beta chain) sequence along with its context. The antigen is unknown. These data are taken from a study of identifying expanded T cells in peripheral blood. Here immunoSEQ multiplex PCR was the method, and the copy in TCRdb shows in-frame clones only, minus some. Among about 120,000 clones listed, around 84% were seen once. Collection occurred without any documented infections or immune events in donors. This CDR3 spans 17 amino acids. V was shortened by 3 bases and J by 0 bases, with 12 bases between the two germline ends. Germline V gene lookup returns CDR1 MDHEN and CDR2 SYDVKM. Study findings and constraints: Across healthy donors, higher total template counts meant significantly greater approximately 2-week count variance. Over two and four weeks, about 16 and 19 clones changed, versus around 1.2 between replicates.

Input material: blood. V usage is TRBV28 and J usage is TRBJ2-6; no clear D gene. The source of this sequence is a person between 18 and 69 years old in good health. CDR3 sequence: CASSLGRRSSGANVLTF. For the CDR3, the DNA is TGTGCCAGCAGTTTGGGCAGGCGGAGCTCTGGGGCCAACGTCCTGACTTTC.